These 10 T cell receptor beta chains share one sample of origin, sequenced in a study of PD-1 blockade in classical Hodgkin lymphoma. Stated time point: newly diagnosed, previously untreated cHL patient sample. Using immunoSEQ multiplex PCR, the repertoire was profiled, and TCRdb retains in-frame clones only, with some absent. The table shows approximately 70,000 clones, with roughly 93% occurring only once. Material for sequencing was peripheral blood mononuclear cells (PBMCs). These receptors were taken from a human donor with classical Hodgkin lymphoma.

The rearrangement joins TRBV2 to TRBJ2-4, with 10 bases that match TRBD1. Germline trimming cut 5 bases from V and 0 bases from J; bases unmatched to any gene: 4. This CDR3 spans 16 amino acids. Germline lookup yields CDR1 SNHLY and CDR2 FYNNEI. The CDR3 DNA is TGTGCCAGCAGTAGGACAGGGGGGGAAGCCAAAAACATTCAGTACTTC. Protein product: CASSRTGGEAKNIQYF.

As DNA, the CDR3 is TGTGCCAGCAGGGCCCAGAGGCTCCTCACTAGCACAGATACGCAGTATTTT. Its protein is CASRAQRLLTSTDTQYF. The chain uses TRBV2 and TRBJ2-3, with no clear D. Per the germline V gene, CDR1 is SNHLY and CDR2 is FYNNEI. This CDR3 contains 17 residues. V was cut by 6 bases and J by 0 bases, with 19 bases left in between.

J is TRBJ1-1 and V is TRBV10-3; D is unresolved. V was trimmed by 6 bases and J by 1 base, leaving 6 bases between them. Germline values: CDR1 ENHRY, CDR2 SYGVKD. The CDR3 extends over 12 amino acids. CDR3 in amino acids: CAIRGQNTEAFF. The CDR3 DNA is TGTGCCATCAGAGGGCAGAACACTGAAGCTTTCTTT.

A single count supports this clone. The genes are TRBV4-1 and TRBJ1-2; D possibly corresponds to TRBD1 (5 bases). The germline gives CDR1 MGHRA, CDR2 YSYEKL. The CDR3 is 14 amino acids. V gave up 4 bases and J gave up 5 bases, with 14 bases separating them. The CDR3 here is CASSRDGTPYGYTF. The CDR3 DNA follows: TGCGCCAGCAGCCGAGACGGGACTCCTTATGGCTACACCTTC.

The chain recombines TRBV7-9 with TRBJ1-6; TRBD1 aligns across 7 bases. Germline V gene data show CDR1 as SEHNR and CDR2 as FQNEAQ (reference sequence). J was trimmed by 6 bases and V by 5 bases; bases with no gene match: 13. The CDR3 length is 17 residues. Here the CDR3 DNA reads TGTGCCAGCAGCCCAGCCGACTGGGGGGACAGTAATTCACCCCTCCACTTT. Translation: CASSPADWGDSNSPLHF.

This chain uses TRBV30 with TRBJ2-5; no firm D call. Germline CDR1 GTSNPN, CDR2 SVGIG (reference sequence). This CDR3 contains 13 residues. The V gene lost 0 bases and the J gene lost 4 bases, with 9 bases spanning the gap. CDR3 coding DNA: TGTGCCTGGAGTGTAGGGTTCCGAGAGACCCAGTACTTC. This translates into CAWSVGFRETQYF.

V and J are TRBV4-3 and TRBJ2-3, with 7 bases that match TRBD2. Trimming cost V 0 bases and J 6 bases; bases outside gene matches: 9. The germline gives CDR1 LGHNA, CDR2 YSLEER. CDR3 length equals 16 residues. CDR3 DNA sequence: TGCGCCAGCAGCCAAGACTCTGGGAGGGGCCGGGATACGCAGTATTTT. Translating it yields CASSQDSGRGRDTQYF.

The chain has TRBV14 and TRBJ2-1; TRBD2 is a possible D gene (6 bases). This CDR3 has 16 amino acids. Trimming left V 1 base short and J 2 bases short, with 12 bases between. Looked up from germline, CDR1 is SGHDN and CDR2 is FVKESK. CDR3 nucleotide sequence: TGTGCCAGCAGCCAAGTTTTGGGGGGTACCTACAATGAGCAGTTCTTC. Amino acids: CASSQVLGGTYNEQFF. Full variable domain (remainder filled in from reference TRBV14 and TRBJ2-1): EAGVTQFPSHSVIEKGQTVTLRCDPISGHDNLYWYRRVMGKEIKFLLHFVKESKQDESGMPNNRFLAERTGGTYSTLKVQPAELEDSGVYFCASSQVLGGTYNEQFFGPGTRLTVL.

The chain has TRBV19 and TRBJ2-3; unclear D gene. CDR3 length: 13 residues. CDR1 and CDR2 from the germline V gene are LNHDA and SQIVND (reference sequence). Trimming took off 3 bases at V and 2 bases at J, with 6 bases between the two ends. The CDR3 protein is CASSMGNTDTQYF. The CDR3, as DNA: TGTGCCAGTAGTATGGGCAACACAGATACGCAGTATTTT.

The chain recombines TRBV19 with TRBJ2-1; the match to TRBD2 covers 11 bases. Unmatched junction bases numbered 5, after V lost 5 bases and J lost 5 bases. Germline loops: CDR1 LNHDA, CDR2 SQIVND (reference sequence). This CDR3 is 15 amino acids long. The CDR3, as DNA: TGTGCCAGTAGTTCCCGTAGCGGGAGGGACAATGAGCAGTTCTTC. This codes for CASSSRSGRDNEQFF.